The next 21 T cell receptor beta chains were all read from a single sample in a study of cytomegalovirus exposure and HLA in healthy donors. PCR amplification relied on 60 Vbeta primers (plus 13 Jbeta primers). Profiled with immunoSEQ multiplex PCR; TCRdb holds only in-frame clones, not every one. Seen here are 130,000 to 150,000 clones, 78% observed once, and the top ten hold 2.5% to 3.5%. Sequenced: PBMCs. The receptors come from a male donor in good health and CMV-seronegative.

The CDR3 here is CASSVDSNYEQYF. DNA of the CDR3: TGTGCCAGCAGCGTCGACAGCAACTACGAGCAGTACTTC. The gene calls are TRBV5-6 and TRBJ2-7, with a weak D call TRBD1 (5 bases). CDR3 length: 13 amino acids. The V gene's germline CDR1 is SGHDT and CDR2 YYEEEE. Trimming pared 4 bases from V and 3 bases from J, leaving 11 bases between.

This sequence joins TRBV19 and TRBJ2-2; TRBD2 matches 12 bases. Germline CDR1 and CDR2: LNHDA and SQIVND (reference sequence). The CDR3 is 16 residues long. V was pared by 4 bases and J by 4 bases, with 4 bases of the junction left unmatched. The CDR3 DNA sequence: TGTGCCAGTAGTACCCGACTAGCGGGGGCCACCGGGGAGCTGTTTTTT. Protein sequence: CASSTRLAGATGELFF.

This clone appeared a single time. This chain links TRBV27 with TRBJ2-7, with TRBD2 matching 13 bases. The trim removed 4 bases at V and 2 bases at J, leaving 8 bases unmatched. The CDR3 extends over 17 amino acids. Germline assignment: CDR1 MNHEY and CDR2 SMNVEV (reference sequence). The CDR3 bases are TGTGCCAGCAGTTCAATGGGACTAGCGGGAATACCCTACGAGCAGTACTTC. This translates into CASSSMGLAGIPYEQYF.

This chain joins TRBV5-1 and TRBJ2-7; TRBD1 matches at 7 bases. CDR3 length: 14 amino acids. V shed 2 bases and J 6 bases; nucleotides not matched to a gene: 8. The germline gives CDR1 SGHRS, CDR2 YFSETQ. The CDR3 DNA sequence: TGCGCCAGCAGCTTTGGCGGCAGGGGGAGCGAGCAGTACTTC. Translating it yields CASSFGGRGSEQYF.

The chain links TRBV5-1 to TRBJ2-5, with TRBD1 matching over 8 bases. Judging by the DNA end, TRBJ2-7 fits better; the J call may be wrong. Germline V lookup: CDR1 SGHRS, CDR2 YFSETQ. The length of the CDR3 is 14 residues. DNA for the CDR3: TGCGCCAGCAGCCAAGGACAGGGTTTGTACGAGCAGTACTTC. Protein product: CASSQGQGLYEQYF.

This clone was counted only a few times. The V gene is TRBV19, the J gene TRBJ1-2; 7 nucleotides match TRBD1. With 2 bases clipped from V and 4 bases from J, the junction kept 16 bases outside the gene matches. The CDR3 sequence is 18 residues long. Germline CDR1 reads LNHDA; CDR2 reads SQIVND (reference sequence). CDR3 in amino acids: CASSIIFGDRNILYGYTF. CDR3 DNA sequence: TGTGCCAGTAGTATAATATTTGGGGACAGAAACATCCTCTATGGCTACACCTTC. Complete variable domain (other parts from reference TRBV19 and TRBJ1-2): DGGITQSPKYLFRKEGQNVTLSCEQNLNHDAMYWYRQDPGQGLRLIYYSQIVNDFQKGDIAEGYSVSREKKESFPLTVTSAQKNPTAFYLCASSIIFGDRNILYGYTFGSGTRLTVV.

The J gene is TRBJ2-3, the V gene TRBV6-6; 10 bases match TRBD2. The CDR3 has 15 residues. Germline V lookup: CDR1 MNHNY, CDR2 SVGAGI (reference sequence). Trimming removed 6 bases from V and 5 bases from J; junction bases left unmatched: 8. The CDR3 protein is CASSQSGRGGDTQYF. The CDR3 DNA is TGTGCCAGCAGCCAAAGCGGGAGGGGAGGAGATACGCAGTATTTT.

The chain uses TRBV4-3 and TRBJ2-1; 10 nucleotides agree with TRBD1. CDR3 size: 15 residues. The V gene's germline CDR1 is LGHNA and CDR2 YSLEER. After removal of 6 bases from V and 1 base from J, the junction contained 3 bases not matched to a gene. CDR3 sequence (DNA): TGCGCCAGCAGGCGACAGGGGGCTTCCTACAATGAGCAGTTCTTC. Amino acid sequence: CASRRQGASYNEQFF.

The chain recombines TRBV10-3 with TRBJ2-1; 8 bases match TRBD1. Looked up from germline, CDR1 is ENHRY and CDR2 is SYGVKD. The CDR3 totals 19 residues. The V and J ends lost 0 bases and 1 base, in that order; junction bases with no gene match: 11. CDR3 nucleotide sequence: TGTGCCATCAGTGAGTCGATTGGACAGGGCCCCTCATCCTACAATGAGCAGTTCTTC. Translation gives CAISESIGQGPSSYNEQFF.

This chain joins TRBV15 and TRBJ2-7; D not certain. V dropped 5 bases and J dropped 3 bases, with 5 bases sitting between them. Germline CDR1 LNHNV, CDR2 YYDKDF (reference sequence). This CDR3 is built from 11 residues. The CDR3 sequence is CATSSDYEQYF. CDR3 sequence (DNA): TGTGCCACCAGCTCAGACTACGAGCAGTACTTC.

This clone was detected a few times. The chain uses TRBV21-1 and TRBJ2-3; the table assigns TRBD2, which was not confirmed against the DNA. TRBV21-1 is listed as a pseudogene. This CDR3 has 15 amino acids. CDR3 nucleotide sequence: TGTGCCAGCAGCTCCAGCGGGGGCGGCACAGATACGCAGTATTTT. This codes for CASSSSGGGTDTQYF.

The genes are TRBV27 and TRBJ1-3; D is ambiguous. V was clipped by 2 bases and J by 8 bases, with 10 bases between them. Germline lookup yields CDR1 MNHEY and CDR2 SMNVEV (reference sequence). The CDR3 is 13 amino acids. CDR3 DNA sequence: TGTGCCAGCAGTTTAATGAGCGGGTACACCATATATTTT. Protein sequence: CASSLMSGYTIYF.

The chain is built from TRBV29-1 and TRBJ1-3, with D hard to call. The CDR3 consists of 15 residues. V dropped 3 bases and J dropped 8 bases, with 20 bases sitting between them. Germline assignment: CDR1 SQVTM and CDR2 ANQGSEA. This CDR3 reads CSVEVKAPGGYTIYF. DNA for the CDR3: TGCAGCGTTGAGGTGAAGGCTCCAGGAGGATACACCATATATTTT. The full variable domain, rest sourced from reference TRBV29-1 and TRBJ1-3, is SAVISQKPSRDICQRGTSLTIQCQVDSQVTMMFWYRQQPGQSLTLIATANQGSEATYESGFVIDKFPISRPNLTFSTLTVSNMSPEDSSIYLCSVEVKAPGGYTIYFGEGSWLTVV.

The chain links TRBV5-1 to TRBJ1-2; 9 nucleotides align to TRBD1. With V trimmed by 4 bases and J by 14 bases, 15 bases remained unmatched. The CDR3 length is 14 residues. Germline CDR1 and CDR2: SGHRS and YFSETQ. Written as DNA, the CDR3 is TGCGCCAGCAGCACGGGACAGGGCTCAAGCCCCTATACCTTC. As protein: CASSTGQGSSPYTF.

The chain joins TRBV2 to TRBJ2-7; tentative D call: TRBD1 (6 bases). The CDR3 covers 12 residues. The V and J ends lost 5 bases and 6 bases respectively, with 11 bases between them. Germline-derived CDR1 and CDR2 are SNHLY and FYNNEI. CDR3 bases: TGTGCCAGCAGTCCGGACAGTGGCGAGCAGTACTTC. This codes for CASSPDSGEQYF. The full variable domain, its missing parts supplied by reference TRBV2 and TRBJ2-7, is EPEVTQTPSHQVTQMGQEVILRCVPISNHLYFYWYRQILGQKVEFLVSFYNNEISEKSEIFDDQFSVERPDGSNFTLKIRSTKLEDSAMYFCASSPDSGEQYFGPGTRLTVT.

The chain joins TRBV5-4 to TRBJ1-1; D unresolved. This CDR3 region has 14 residues. The ends were cut back, 2 bases at V and 4 bases at J, with 12 bases in the middle. In germline, CDR1 is SGHNT, CDR2 YYREEE (reference sequence). Written as DNA, the CDR3 is TGTGCCAGCAGCTTAGGTCTCGGCGGCACTGAAGCTTTCTTT. It encodes CASSLGLGGTEAFF.

The table lists this clone with a few counts. The rearrangement joins TRBV30 to TRBJ2-2; 7 positions match TRBD1. The CDR3 has 14 residues. Trimming at V came to 7 bases and at J to 3 bases, leaving 8 bases not matched to a gene. Germline V gene data show CDR1 as GTSNPN and CDR2 as SVGIG (reference sequence). The CDR3 protein is CASAGGSDTGELFF. CDR3 nucleotide sequence: TGTGCCTCCGCAGGGGGTAGCGACACCGGGGAGCTGTTTTTT.

The chain links TRBV6-4 to TRBJ1-1, with D perhaps matching TRBD1 (6 bases). V gave up 6 bases and J gave up 2 bases, with 13 bases separating them. In germline, CDR1 is MRHNA, CDR2 SNTAGT. This CDR3 spans 14 amino acids. CDR3 nucleotide sequence: TGTGCCAGCAGGCCGGACAGACTTAACACTGAAGCTTTCTTT. This sequence encodes CASRPDRLNTEAFF.

This clone was recorded a few times. V usage is TRBV7-6 and J usage is TRBJ2-7; 8 positions match TRBD1. Looked up from germline, CDR1 is SGHVS and CDR2 is FNYEAQ. This CDR3 contains 14 residues. After removal of 3 bases from V and 0 bases from J, the junction contained 1 base not matched to a gene. CDR3 protein: CASSFDRGSYEQYF. The CDR3 bases are TGTGCCAGCAGCTTCGACAGGGGCTCCTACGAGCAGTACTTC.

The chain links TRBV30 to TRBJ2-5, with 7 bases lining up with TRBD1. The junction had 6 bases not matched to a gene; V was cut back by 1 base and J by 1 base. The CDR3 is 15 residues long. Germline values: CDR1 GTSNPN, CDR2 SVGIG (reference sequence). The CDR3 is CAWSGSRGSQETQYF. The CDR3 region has the DNA TGTGCCTGGAGTGGTTCCAGGGGGTCCCAAGAGACCCAGTACTTC.

The chain recombines TRBV30 with TRBJ2-3; TRBD2 aligns across 12 bases. The J segment lost 5 bases and the V segment lost 7 bases, leaving 1 base of the junction unmatched. Looked up from germline, CDR1 is GTSNPN and CDR2 is SVGIG (reference sequence). The CDR3 runs 12 residues. The CDR3 sequence: CALTSGGDTQYF. DNA of the CDR3: TGTGCCTTGACTAGCGGGGGAGATACGCAGTATTTT. Supplemented by reference TRBV30 and TRBJ2-3, the full variable domain reads SQTIHQWPATLVQPVGSPLSLECTVEGTSNPNLYWYRQAAGRGLQLLFYSVGIGQISSEVPQNLSASRPQDRQFILSSKKLLLSDSGFYLCALTSGGDTQYFGPGTRLTVL.